The text below deals with one T cell receptor (beta chain). Its antigen remains unidentified. The V end lost 2 bases, the J end lost 3 bases, and 11 bases lay between the germline ends. The V gene's germline CDR1 is SGHDT and CDR2 YYEEEE. This CDR3 contains 14 residues. The sample is drawn from a study of cytomegalovirus exposure and HLA in healthy donors. Overall study results and limits: Reports indicate that TCR beta sequences accurately predicted the HLA-A and HLA-B alleles of most subjects.

PCR amplification relied on 60 Vbeta primers (plus 13 Jbeta primers). Produced via immunoSEQ multiplex PCR; TCRdb's table is partial and in-frame only. The sample has roughly 67,000 clones; around three quarters are singletons. This sequence originates from a man between 60 and 75 years old in good health and CMV-seropositive. What was sequenced was PBMCs. The chain is built from TRBV5-6 and TRBJ2-5, with D perhaps TRBD2 (5 bases). The CDR3 region is CASSFEDFKETQYF. CDR3 nucleotides: TGTGCCAGCAGCTTTGAGGACTTTAAAGAGACCCAGTACTTC.